These 22 T cell receptor beta chains were sequenced from one sample in a study of cytomegalovirus exposure and HLA in healthy donors. PCR primers comprised 60 Vbeta and 13 Jbeta primers. Produced via immunoSEQ multiplex PCR; TCRdb's table is partial and in-frame only. The profile shows roughly 90,000 clones, over 65% of them singletons. Sequencing input: PBMCs. Source of these receptors: a woman aged 40 to 55 in good health and CMV-seropositive.

The rearrangement uses TRBV7-9 and TRBJ2-5; 8 positions match TRBD1. CDR3 length equals 11 residues. J lost 10 bases, V lost 4 bases, and 2 bases had no gene match. Germline V lookup: CDR1 SEHNR, CDR2 FQNEAQ (reference sequence). CDR3: CASSSTGVQYF. For the CDR3, the DNA is TGTGCCAGCAGCTCGACAGGGGTCCAGTACTTC.

J is TRBJ1-4 and V is TRBV7-2, with D possibly TRBD1 on 6 matching bases. Germline V gene sequence: CDR1 SGHTA, CDR2 FQGNSA. The CDR3 runs 15 residues. The V gene lost 4 bases and the J gene lost 6 bases, with 15 bases spanning the gap. CDR3 protein: CASSYTGSKDEKLFF. The CDR3 DNA reads as TGTGCCAGCAGCTACACAGGGAGCAAGGATGAAAAACTGTTTTTT. The whole variable domain, remainder taken from reference TRBV7-2 and TRBJ1-4, is GAGVSQSPSNKVTEKGKDVELRCDPISGHTALYWYRQSLGQGLEFLIYFQGNSAPDKSGLPSDRFSAERTGGSVSTLTIQRTQQEDSAVYLCASSYTGSKDEKLFFGSGTQLSVL.

V usage is TRBV6-5 and J usage is TRBJ2-5; 7 nucleotides line up with TRBD2. The CDR3 has 14 amino acids. Germline V CDR1 and CDR2: MNHEY, SVGAGI. Trimming cost V 4 bases and J 2 bases; bases outside gene matches: 4. The CDR3 DNA reads TGTGCCAGCAGTTCCGGGGGGTTACAAGAGACCCAGTACTTC. It specifies CASSSGGLQETQYF.

The chain joins TRBV28 to TRBJ2-7; 7 nucleotides agree with TRBD1. V was clipped by 6 bases and J by 5 bases; unmatched bases: 10. Germline CDR1 and CDR2: MDHEN and SYDVKM. The CDR3 has 14 amino acids. The CDR3 DNA follows: TGTGCCAGCAGCCGGGACAGTTTAATCCACGAGCAGTACTTC. Its protein is CASSRDSLIHEQYF.

This clone occurred a few times. The chain recombines TRBV9 with TRBJ2-5; 11 bases are a match to TRBD1. The germline V gene encodes CDR1 SGDLS and CDR2 YYNGEE. With V trimmed by 4 bases and J by 4 bases, 3 bases remained unmatched. The CDR3 totals 14 residues. The CDR3 is CASSYGTGGETQYF. Here the CDR3 DNA reads TGTGCCAGCAGCTATGGGACAGGGGGAGAGACCCAGTACTTC.

V is TRBV7-8 and J is TRBJ2-7; 8 bases map to TRBD1. V shed 4 bases and J 3 bases; nucleotides not matched to a gene: 5. This CDR3 is 14 amino acids long. Germline assignment: CDR1 SGHVS and CDR2 FQNEAQ. The CDR3 spells CASSYRTGFYEQYF. CDR3 DNA sequence: TGTGCCAGCAGCTACCGGACAGGGTTCTACGAGCAGTACTTC.

The V and J genes are TRBV6-1 and TRBJ2-7; D unclear. V lost 9 bases and J 7 bases, leaving 22 bases between the germline ends. This CDR3 comprises 14 residues. Germline V gene sequence: CDR1 MNHNS, CDR2 SASEGT. CDR3 DNA: TGTGCCAGTAAGAGATCTACCTTAACAGAGGAGCAGTACTTC. Amino acids: CASKRSTLTEEQYF.

V usage is TRBV21-1 and J usage is TRBJ1-4. TRBV21-1 is a listed pseudogene. The CDR3 is 14 residues long. Here the CDR3 reads CASTEEGTNEKLFF. DNA for the CDR3: TGTGCCAGCACCGAAGAGGGCACTAATGAAAAACTGTTTTTT.

This chain uses TRBV7-2 with TRBJ2-7; a weak D match, TRBD1 (5 bases). V shed 1 base and J shed 3 bases, with 13 bases lying between them. Germline V gene sequence: CDR1 SGHTA, CDR2 FQGNSA. The CDR3 totals 15 residues. CDR3 amino acids: CASSLESLQGYEQYF. CDR3 bases: TGTGCCAGCAGCTTAGAATCCCTCCAGGGCTACGAGCAGTACTTC.

This clone was detected once. The V call is TRBV7-3, the J call TRBJ2-3; perhaps TRBD1 as D (5 bases). This CDR3 has 14 residues. V shed 5 bases and J shed 0 bases, with 9 bases lying between them. Per germline, CDR1 SGHTA and CDR2 FQGTGA. CDR3 amino acids: CASSLQGSTDTQYF. The CDR3 nucleotides read TGTGCCAGCAGCCTTCAGGGTAGCACAGATACGCAGTATTTT.

The rearrangement joins TRBV10-3 to TRBJ1-3, with D tentatively TRBD1 (5 bases). The CDR3 covers 13 residues. Trimming cost V 8 bases and J 4 bases, with 12 bases left between them. CDR1 is ENHRY, CDR2 SYGVKD, per germline. The CDR3 bases are TGTGCCATCGACTCAGGGCCAGGAAACACCATATATTTT. It translates to CAIDSGPGNTIYF.

The CDR3 region is CASSRDSGLASGELFF. Here the CDR3 DNA reads TGTGCCAGTAGTAGGGATTCGGGACTAGCGTCCGGGGAGCTGTTTTTT. The chain combines TRBV19 with TRBJ2-2, with 10 nucleotides matching TRBD2. The CDR3 loop spans 16 amino acids. Germline CDR1 is LNHDA and CDR2 is SQIVND (reference sequence). The V and J ends lost 4 bases and 6 bases, in that order; junction bases with no gene match: 8.

The rearrangement uses TRBV19 and TRBJ1-3; D gene unclear. CDR3 length: 15 amino acids. Trimming took off 4 bases at V and 0 bases at J, with 10 bases between the two ends. Germline V gene data show CDR1 as LNHDA and CDR2 as SQIVND (reference sequence). The CDR3 coding sequence is TGTGCCAGTAGTAACGCCCCCAGCTCTGGAAACACCATATATTTT. It translates to CASSNAPSSGNTIYF.

CDR3: CASSDFGTTSTDTQYF. The CDR3 nucleotides read TGTGCCAGCAGTGATTTTGGGACAACCAGCACAGATACGCAGTATTTT. J is TRBJ2-3 and V is TRBV6-1, with D perhaps matching TRBD1 (6 bases). The V gene's germline CDR1 is MNHNS and CDR2 SASEGT. V lost 3 bases and J lost 0, with 13 bases in between. The CDR3 sequence is 16 residues long.

This chain uses TRBV19 with TRBJ2-1; TRBD2 aligns across 9 bases. The germline V gene encodes CDR1 LNHDA and CDR2 SQIVND (reference sequence). The CDR3 loop spans 15 amino acids. The J segment lost 8 bases and the V segment lost 7 bases, leaving 12 bases of the junction unmatched. The CDR3 spells CASTSGSGRYDEQFF. CDR3 DNA: TGTGCCAGTACCTCGGGTAGCGGGAGATACGATGAGCAGTTCTTC.

This rearrangement joins TRBV19 to TRBJ1-2; D is possibly TRBD1 (5 bases). Trimming stripped 6 bases from V and 5 bases from J, with 10 bases between. Germline CDR1 LNHDA, CDR2 SQIVND (reference sequence). The CDR3 is made up of 12 amino acids. CDR3 residues: CASRYRGYGYTF. The CDR3 coding sequence is TGTGCCAGTAGATACCGGGGGTATGGCTACACCTTC.

V is TRBV27 and J is TRBJ2-1, with D unresolved. CDR1 MNHEY and CDR2 SMNVEV come from the germline V gene (reference sequence). The CDR3 length is 16 residues. Between the trimmed V and J ends, which lost 0 bases and 0 bases, there was a span of 9 bases. CDR3 residues: CASSLSALSSYNEQFF. CDR3 nucleotides: TGTGCCAGCAGTTTATCTGCGCTTAGCTCCTACAATGAGCAGTTCTTC.

This clone was detected a few times. The chain couples TRBV18 to TRBJ2-7; TRBD2 agrees at 8 bases. The length of the CDR3 is 16 residues. The trim removed 0 bases at V and 2 bases at J, leaving 6 bases unmatched. Germline V CDR1 and CDR2: KGHSH, LQKENI. Written as DNA, the CDR3 is TGTGCCAGCTCACCACCCCTTCTAGCGGGCACCTACGAGCAGTACTTC. This sequence encodes CASSPPLLAGTYEQYF.

CDR3 nucleotide sequence: TGTGCCAGCAAGGGGACTAGCGGAGGTCCGGCGTTCTTC. This encodes CASKGTSGGPAFF. This chain uses TRBV6-4 with TRBJ2-1; TRBD2 matches 11 bases. The CDR3 length is 13 residues. V was clipped by 7 bases and J by 15 bases; unmatched bases: 11. Germline assignment: CDR1 MRHNA and CDR2 SNTAGT.

V and J are TRBV6-1 and TRBJ2-3, with D tentatively TRBD2 (6 bases). The CDR3 runs 15 residues. The ends were cut back, 4 bases at V and 0 bases at J, with 11 bases in the middle. CDR1 and CDR2 (germline): MNHNS, SASEGT. CDR3 sequence (DNA): TGTGCCAGCAGTGCCCTTAGCGGAAGCACAGATACGCAGTATTTT. Amino acids: CASSALSGSTDTQYF.

The chain joins TRBV29-1 to TRBJ2-5; 7 bases align to TRBD2. The CDR3 spans 16 residues. With V trimmed by 0 bases and J by 2 bases, 9 bases remained unmatched. In germline, CDR1 is SQVTM, CDR2 ANQGSEA. CDR3 DNA sequence: TGCAGCGTTGAAGATTGGATGACTAGCCAACAAGAGACCCAGTACTTC. Residues: CSVEDWMTSQQETQYF.

The V gene is TRBV4-2, the J gene TRBJ2-3; D unresolved. CDR1 is LGHNA, CDR2 YNFKEQ, per germline. The CDR3 spans 13 residues. The V and J ends lost 5 bases and 2 bases respectively, with 8 bases between them. The CDR3 coding sequence is TGTGCCAGCAGCGACTTTGCCACAGATACGCAGTATTTT. Protein sequence: CASSDFATDTQYF.